This TCR beta chain was profiled in a study of shared clonotypes between healthy human individuals. Produced via immunoSEQ multiplex PCR; TCRdb's table is partial and in-frame only. The data hold some 530,000 clones, with approximately 78% observed a single time. The junction had 13 bases not matched to a gene; V was cut back by 5 bases and J by 3 bases. CDR1 and CDR2 (germline): MDHEN, SYDVKM. The CDR3 is 16 residues long. The chain links TRBV28 to TRBJ2-7; 7 positions agree with TRBD1. This TCR was recovered from a woman aged 35 to 49 in good health. Some clones in this sample may be carry-over from other donors' samples. What was sequenced was PBMCs. The CDR3 here is CASSRPPYRGVYEQYF. CDR3 DNA sequence: TGTGCCAGCAGTAGGCCCCCCTACAGGGGAGTCTACGAGCAGTACTTC. The full variable domain, its missing parts supplied by reference TRBV28 and TRBJ2-7, is DVKVTQSSRYLVKRTGEKVFLECVQDMDHENMFWYRQDPGLGLRLIYFSYDVKMKEKGDIPEGYSVSREKKERFSLILESASTNQTSMYLCASSRPPYRGVYEQYFGPGTRLTVT.